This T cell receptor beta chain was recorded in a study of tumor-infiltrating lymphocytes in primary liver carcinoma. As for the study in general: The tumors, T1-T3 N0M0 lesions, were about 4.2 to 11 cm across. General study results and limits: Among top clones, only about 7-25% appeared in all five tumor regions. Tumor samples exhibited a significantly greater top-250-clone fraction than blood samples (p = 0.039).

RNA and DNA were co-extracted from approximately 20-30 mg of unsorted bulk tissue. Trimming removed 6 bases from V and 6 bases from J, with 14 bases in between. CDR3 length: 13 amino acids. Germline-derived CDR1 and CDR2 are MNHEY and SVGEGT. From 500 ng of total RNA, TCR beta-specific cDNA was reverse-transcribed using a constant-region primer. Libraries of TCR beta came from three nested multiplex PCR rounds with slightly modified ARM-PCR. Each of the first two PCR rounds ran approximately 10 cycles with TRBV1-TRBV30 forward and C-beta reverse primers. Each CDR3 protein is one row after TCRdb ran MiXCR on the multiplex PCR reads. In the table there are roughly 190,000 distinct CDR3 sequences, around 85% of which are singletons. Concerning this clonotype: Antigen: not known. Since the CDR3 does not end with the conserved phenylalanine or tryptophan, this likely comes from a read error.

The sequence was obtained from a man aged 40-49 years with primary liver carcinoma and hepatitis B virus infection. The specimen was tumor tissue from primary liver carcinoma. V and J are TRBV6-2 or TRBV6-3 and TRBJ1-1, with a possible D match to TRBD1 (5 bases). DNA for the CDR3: TGTGCCAGCAGGGGACTGGGGTTGGCTGAAGCTTTCTTA. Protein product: CASRGLGLAEAFL.